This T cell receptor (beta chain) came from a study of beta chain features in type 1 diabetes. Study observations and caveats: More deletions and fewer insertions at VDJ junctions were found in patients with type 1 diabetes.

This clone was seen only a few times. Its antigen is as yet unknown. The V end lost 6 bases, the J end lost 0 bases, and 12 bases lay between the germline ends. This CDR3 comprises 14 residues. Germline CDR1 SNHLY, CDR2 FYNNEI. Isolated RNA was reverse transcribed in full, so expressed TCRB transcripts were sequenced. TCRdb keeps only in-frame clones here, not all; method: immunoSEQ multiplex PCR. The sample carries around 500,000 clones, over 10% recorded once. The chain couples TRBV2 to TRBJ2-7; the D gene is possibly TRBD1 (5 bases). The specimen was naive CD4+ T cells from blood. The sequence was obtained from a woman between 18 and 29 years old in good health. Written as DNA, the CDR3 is TGTGCCAGCAGAAGGGGTCAGGGCTCCTACGAGCAGTACGTC. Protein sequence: CASRRGQGSYEQYV.